A single sample is the source of the 24 T cell receptor beta chains below, sequenced in a study of OX40 agonist ivuxolimab in advanced cancers. Repertoires were generated with immunoSEQ multiplex PCR, while TCRdb's copy carries only in-frame clones and drops some. Among tens of thousands of clones, roughly 80% were seen once, and the ten largest hold around 2.1%. The input for sequencing was CD4+ or CD8+ T cells sorted from blood, taken in a trial of the OX40 agonist ivuxolimab. These TCRs come from an adult with an advanced solid tumor such as melanoma, head and neck, liver or kidney cancer.

The V gene is TRBV5-4, the J gene TRBJ2-3; 10 bases map to TRBD2. Germline CDR1 reads SGHNT; CDR2 reads YYREEE (reference sequence). Trimming cost V 5 bases and J 6 bases; bases outside gene matches: 3. This CDR3 has 13 amino acids. CDR3 nucleotide sequence: TGTGCCAGCAGTTTGACTAGCGGGGATACGCAGTATTTT. Translating gives CASSLTSGDTQYF.

V and J are TRBV6-6 and TRBJ2-1; D is possibly TRBD2 (6 bases). Germline V gene data show CDR1 as MNHNY and CDR2 as SVGAGI (reference sequence). Trimming left V 4 bases short and J 0 bases short, with 10 bases between. The CDR3 runs to 15 residues. The CDR3 DNA reads TGTGCCAGCAGTTCGGCGGGGAGCTCCTACAATGAGCAGTTCTTC. It is translated as CASSSAGSSYNEQFF.

This clone was seen once. The chain links TRBV9 to TRBJ2-3; TRBD1 matches at 9 bases. CDR3 length equals 16 residues. Germline CDR1 and CDR2: SGDLS and YYNGEE. J gave up 3 bases and V 3 bases, and 8 bases lay outside the gene matches. Here the CDR3 reads CASSGTGGAGTDTQYF. CDR3 DNA: TGTGCCAGCAGCGGTACAGGGGGCGCAGGGACAGATACGCAGTATTTT.

This rearrangement joins TRBV15 to TRBJ2-7; D not certain. Germline V gene data show CDR1 as LNHNV and CDR2 as YYDKDF (reference sequence). The CDR3 is made up of 15 amino acids. The V end was cut by 1 base, the J end by 5 bases, with 15 bases between. CDR3 in amino acids: CATSRGDGKRDEQYF. The CDR3 DNA reads TGTGCCACCAGCAGAGGGGATGGGAAGCGCGACGAGCAGTACTTC.

This clone has only one observation. The chain carries TRBV19 and TRBJ2-3; D is uncertain. The CDR3 runs 14 residues. Between the trimmed V and J ends, which lost 5 bases and 2 bases, there was a span of 11 bases. Germline lookup yields CDR1 LNHDA and CDR2 SQIVND (reference sequence). The CDR3 bases are TGTGCCAGTAGTTTCCTCGTAAACACAGATACGCAGTATTTT. Translated: CASSFLVNTDTQYF. Full variable domain (rest looked up from reference TRBV19 and TRBJ2-3): DGGITQSPKYLFRKEGQNVTLSCEQNLNHDAMYWYRQDPGQGLRLIYYSQIVNDFQKGDIAEGYSVSREKKESFPLTVTSAQKNPTAFYLCASSFLVNTDTQYFGPGTRLTVL.

This sequence joins TRBV6-5 and TRBJ2-2; a weak D match, TRBD2 (5 bases). V shed 0 bases and J shed 5 bases, with 7 bases lying between them. There are 14 residues in the CDR3. The germline V gene encodes CDR1 MNHEY and CDR2 SVGAGI. CDR3 sequence: CASSYSRGTGELFF. The CDR3, as DNA: TGTGCCAGCAGTTACTCTCGGGGAACCGGGGAGCTGTTTTTT.

The chain is built from TRBV5-1 and TRBJ2-4; D possibly corresponds to TRBD2 (6 bases). V lost 1 base and J 0 bases, leaving 11 bases between the germline ends. Germline V gives CDR1 SGHRS, CDR2 YFSETQ. The CDR3 is 16 residues long. CDR3 nucleotide sequence: TGCGCCAGCAGCTTGTTCGGGGGAGTAGCCAAAAACATTCAGTACTTC. It codes for CASSLFGGVAKNIQYF.

The V and J genes are TRBV28 and TRBJ2-1; D is tentatively TRBD1 or TRBD2 (8 bases each). Between the trimmed V and J ends, which lost 5 bases and 8 bases, there was a span of 22 bases. This CDR3 has 16 amino acids. CDR1 is MDHEN, CDR2 SYDVKM, per germline. The CDR3 spells CASSPQGAGGRDEQFF. In DNA form, the CDR3 reads TGTGCCAGCAGTCCCCAGGGGGCGGGAGGCCGCGATGAGCAGTTCTTC.

The chain has TRBV5-1 and TRBJ1-1; the D gene is possibly TRBD1 (6 bases). The V gene lost 4 bases and the J gene lost 7 bases, with 14 bases spanning the gap. The germline gives CDR1 SGHRS, CDR2 YFSETQ. CDR3 size: 13 residues. CDR3 loop: CASSQYRDIEAFF. CDR3 bases: TGCGCCAGCAGCCAATACAGGGACATTGAAGCTTTCTTT.

V and J are TRBV9 and TRBJ2-1; 9 positions agree with TRBD1. Trimming took 0 bases from V and 7 from J; bases not matched to a gene: 5. The CDR3 loop spans 15 amino acids. Looked up from germline, CDR1 is SGDLS and CDR2 is YYNGEE. CDR3 in DNA: TGTGCCAGCAGCGTAGAAGGGACAGGGTTTAATGAGCAGTTCTTC. Translating gives CASSVEGTGFNEQFF.

This clone was found a few times. The rearrangement joins TRBV5-1 to TRBJ2-7; TRBD1 aligns across 10 bases. Trimming took 4 bases from V and 3 from J; bases not matched to a gene: 10. The CDR3 consists of 16 residues. The germline gives CDR1 SGHRS, CDR2 YFSETQ. CDR3 nucleotide sequence: TGCGCCAGCAGCCAAGATGGGACAGGGGTCTTCTACGAGCAGTACTTC. Translating gives CASSQDGTGVFYEQYF.

This chain joins TRBV28 and TRBJ2-5; D unresolved. In germline, CDR1 is MDHEN, CDR2 SYDVKM. Trimming stripped 2 bases from V and 13 bases from J, with 14 bases between. This CDR3 has 12 residues. The CDR3 loop is CASSLLFQERYF. In DNA, the CDR3 is TGTGCCAGCAGTTTACTCTTCCAAGAGCGGTACTTC.

The chain uses TRBV6-6 and TRBJ2-7; D not certain. The CDR3 has 15 amino acids. Trimming pared 0 bases from V and 2 bases from J, leaving 11 bases between. The germline V gene encodes CDR1 MNHNY and CDR2 SVGAGI (reference sequence). The CDR3 DNA reads as TGTGCCAGCAGTTACTCGAAGATAGGGACCTACGAGCAGTACTTC. It translates to CASSYSKIGTYEQYF.

The chain joins TRBV11-2 to TRBJ2-2; 9 bases line up with TRBD1. Per germline, CDR1 SGHAT and CDR2 FQNNGV. This CDR3 contains 15 residues. V shed 6 bases and J 4 bases; nucleotides not matched to a gene: 6. The CDR3, as DNA: TGTGCCAGCAGGGGGACAGGGTCGGGCACCGGGGAGCTGTTTTTT. Translating gives CASRGTGSGTGELFF.

The V call is TRBV9, the J call TRBJ2-3, with D tentatively TRBD1 or TRBD2 (6 bases each). Deletions cut 4 bases from V and 2 bases from J, with 17 bases between. Germline values: CDR1 SGDLS, CDR2 YYNGEE. The CDR3 is made up of 16 amino acids. Here the CDR3 DNA reads TGTGCCAGCAGCTCGGGGGCTAGCGATTCCACAGATACGCAGTATTTT. It yields the protein CASSSGASDSTDTQYF.

CDR3 DNA: TGTGCCAGCAGCCTCGGGCTAGCGGGGTATGAGACCCAGTACTTC. Its translation is CASSLGLAGYETQYF. The chain employs TRBV12-1 and TRBJ2-5; the table's D call TRBD2 went unverified against the DNA. TRBV12-1 is termed a pseudogene. The CDR3 spans 15 residues.

CDR3 in amino acids: CASTGGGGAYNEQFF. The DNA for the CDR3 is TGTGCCAGCACCGGCGGGGGCGGGGCCTACAATGAGCAGTTCTTC. The V and J genes are TRBV6-5 and TRBJ2-1; possible D gene TRBD2, 7 bases. The germline CDR1 and CDR2 sequences are MNHEY and SVGAGI. Trimming took 7 bases from V and 2 from J, leaving 15 bases between them. There are 15 residues in the CDR3.

A few counts support this clone. The chain has TRBV7-6 and TRBJ2-3, with D unclear. CDR1 SGHVS and CDR2 FNYEAQ come from the germline V gene. This CDR3 comprises 14 residues. Trimming left V 1 base short and J 4 bases short, with 9 bases between. The CDR3: CASSLVDGADTQYF. CDR3 nucleotides: TGTGCCAGCAGCTTAGTTGATGGAGCAGATACGCAGTATTTT.

DNA for the CDR3: TGCGCCAGCAGCTCCATGGACAGGTTTTCCTATGGCTACACCTTC. As protein: CASSSMDRFSYGYTF. The chain carries TRBV5-1 and TRBJ1-2; TRBD1 agrees at 7 bases. Trimming removed 3 bases from V and 4 bases from J; junction bases left unmatched: 9. The CDR3 is 15 residues long. Germline V gene lookup returns CDR1 SGHRS and CDR2 YFSETQ.

CDR3 protein: CASSQEIAMGLAGGRSEQFF. The CDR3, as DNA: TGTGCCAGCAGCCAAGAAATTGCCATGGGACTAGCGGGAGGAAGGAGTGAGCAGTTCTTC. This chain uses TRBV4-2 with TRBJ2-1; 15 positions match TRBD2. This CDR3 contains 20 residues. The J segment lost 9 bases and the V segment lost 0 bases, leaving 15 bases of the junction unmatched. CDR1 is LGHNA and CDR2 is YNFKEQ in the germline V gene.

This CDR3 is CASSLGGLGGVGGETQYF. CDR3 nucleotide sequence: TGTGCCAGCAGCTTAGGGGGATTGGGGGGAGTGGGAGGAGAGACCCAGTACTTC. The V and J genes are TRBV11-2 and TRBJ2-5, with TRBD2 as a possible D gene (6 bases). The length of the CDR3 is 18 residues. The germline V gene encodes CDR1 SGHAT and CDR2 FQNNGV. V was trimmed by 1 base and J by 4 bases, leaving 22 bases between them.

This clone has just one count. The chain links TRBV2 to TRBJ1-2, with D tentatively TRBD1 (6 bases). The V end was cut by 5 bases, the J end by 2 bases, with 18 bases between. CDR1 and CDR2 (germline): SNHLY, FYNNEI. The CDR3 sequence is 16 residues long. The CDR3 protein is CASSRDRTDLNYGYTF. CDR3 DNA: TGTGCCAGCAGTCGTGATAGGACAGATTTGAACTATGGCTACACCTTC.

The chain is built from TRBV6-5 and TRBJ1-5, with D uncertain. V was cut by 4 bases and J by 3 bases, with 10 bases left in between. CDR3 length: 14 residues. Looked up from germline, CDR1 is MNHEY and CDR2 is SVGAGI. CDR3 nucleotide sequence: TGTGCCAGCAGTTCAACAGTCTACAATCAGCCCCAGCATTTT. Amino acids: CASSSTVYNQPQHF.

The rearrangement uses TRBV6-1 and TRBJ2-7; TRBD1 matches at 9 bases. With V trimmed by 4 bases and J by 3 bases, 7 bases remained unmatched. Per germline, CDR1 MNHNS and CDR2 SASEGT. CDR3 length: 15 residues. CDR3 region: CASSATGTGYYEQYF. The CDR3 region has the DNA TGTGCCAGCAGTGCCACCGGGACAGGGTACTACGAGCAGTACTTC.